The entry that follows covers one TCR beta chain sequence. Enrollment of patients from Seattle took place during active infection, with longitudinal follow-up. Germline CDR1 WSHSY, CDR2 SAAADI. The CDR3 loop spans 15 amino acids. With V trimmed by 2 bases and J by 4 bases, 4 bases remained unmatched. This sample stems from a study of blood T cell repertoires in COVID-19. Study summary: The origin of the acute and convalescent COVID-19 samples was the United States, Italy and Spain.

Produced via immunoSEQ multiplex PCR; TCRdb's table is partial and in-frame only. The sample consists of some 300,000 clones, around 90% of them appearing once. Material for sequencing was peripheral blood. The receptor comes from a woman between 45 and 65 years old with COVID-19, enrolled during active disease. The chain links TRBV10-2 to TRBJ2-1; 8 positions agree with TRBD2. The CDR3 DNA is TGCGCCAGCAGTGAGAAGCGGGAGCCTTACAATGAGCAGTTCTTC. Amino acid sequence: CASSEKREPYNEQFF.